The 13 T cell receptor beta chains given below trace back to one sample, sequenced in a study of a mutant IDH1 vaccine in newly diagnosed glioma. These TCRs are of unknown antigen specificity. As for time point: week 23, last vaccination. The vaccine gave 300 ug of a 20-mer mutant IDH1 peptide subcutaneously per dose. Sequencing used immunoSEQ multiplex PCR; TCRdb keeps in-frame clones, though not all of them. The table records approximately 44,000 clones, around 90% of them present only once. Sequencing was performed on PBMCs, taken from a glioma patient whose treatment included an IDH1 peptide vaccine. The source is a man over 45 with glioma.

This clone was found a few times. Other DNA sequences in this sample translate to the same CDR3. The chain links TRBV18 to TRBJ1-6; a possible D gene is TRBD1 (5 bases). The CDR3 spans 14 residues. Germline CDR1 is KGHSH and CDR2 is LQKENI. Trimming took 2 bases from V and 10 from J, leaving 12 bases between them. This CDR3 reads CASSPTGERSPLHF. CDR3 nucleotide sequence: TGTGCCAGCTCACCAACGGGGGAAAGATCACCCCTCCACTTT.

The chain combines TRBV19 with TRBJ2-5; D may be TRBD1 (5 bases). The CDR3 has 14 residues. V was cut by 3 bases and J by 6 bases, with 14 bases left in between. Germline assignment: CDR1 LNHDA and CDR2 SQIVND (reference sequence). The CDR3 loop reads CASSIQGGWQTQYF. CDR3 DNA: TGTGCCAGTAGTATTCAGGGTGGATGGCAGACCCAGTACTTC.

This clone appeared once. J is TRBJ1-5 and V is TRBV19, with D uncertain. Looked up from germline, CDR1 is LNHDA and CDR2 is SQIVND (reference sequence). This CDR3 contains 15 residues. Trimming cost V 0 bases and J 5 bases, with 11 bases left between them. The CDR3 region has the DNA TGTGCCAGTAGTATAGATCAGGACGGCTATCAGCCCCAGCATTTT. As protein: CASSIDQDGYQPQHF.

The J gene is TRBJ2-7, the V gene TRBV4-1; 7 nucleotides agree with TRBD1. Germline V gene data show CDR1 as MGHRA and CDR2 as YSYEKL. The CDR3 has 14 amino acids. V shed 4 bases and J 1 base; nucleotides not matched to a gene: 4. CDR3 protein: CASSLGTVSYEQYF. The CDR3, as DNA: TGCGCCAGCAGCCTCGGGACAGTTTCCTACGAGCAGTACTTC.

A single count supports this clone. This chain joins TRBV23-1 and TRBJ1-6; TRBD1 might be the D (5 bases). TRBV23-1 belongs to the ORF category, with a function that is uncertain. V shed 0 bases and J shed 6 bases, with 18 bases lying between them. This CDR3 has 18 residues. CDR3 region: CASSQSITGPKLNSPLHF. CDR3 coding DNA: TGCGCCAGCAGTCAATCTATCACAGGCCCCAAGCTTAATTCACCCCTCCACTTT.

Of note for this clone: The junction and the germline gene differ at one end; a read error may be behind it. CDR3 sequence: CASSSGPIGGELFF. In nucleotides, the CDR3 is TGTGCTAGCAGCTCGGGCCCCATCGGCGGGGAGCTGTTTTTT. This sequence joins TRBV7-7 and TRBJ2-2; D is ambiguous. The germline CDR1 and CDR2 sequences are SSHAT and FNYEAQ (reference sequence). The CDR3 is 14 amino acids.

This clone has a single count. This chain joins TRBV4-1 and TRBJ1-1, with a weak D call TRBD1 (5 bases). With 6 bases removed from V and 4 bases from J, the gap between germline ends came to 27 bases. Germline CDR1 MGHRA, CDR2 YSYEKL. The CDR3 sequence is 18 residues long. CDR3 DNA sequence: TGCGCCAGCAGGCTCCCTGGGGGTCAGAGGGGTCGAAGCACTGAAGCTTTCTTT. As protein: CASRLPGGQRGRSTEAFF.

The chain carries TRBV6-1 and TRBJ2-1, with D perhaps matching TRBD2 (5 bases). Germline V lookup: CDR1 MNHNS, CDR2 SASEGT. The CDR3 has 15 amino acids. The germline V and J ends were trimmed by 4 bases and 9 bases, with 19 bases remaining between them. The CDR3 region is CASSGPRGQVPEQFF. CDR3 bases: TGTGCCAGCAGTGGACCCCGGGGTCAAGTTCCTGAGCAGTTCTTC.

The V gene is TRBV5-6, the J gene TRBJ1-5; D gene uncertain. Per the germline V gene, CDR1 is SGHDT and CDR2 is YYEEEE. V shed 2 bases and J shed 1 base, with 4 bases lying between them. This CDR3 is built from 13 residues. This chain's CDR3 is CASSFRSNQPQHF. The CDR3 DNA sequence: TGTGCCAGCAGCTTTCGGAGCAATCAGCCCCAGCATTTT.

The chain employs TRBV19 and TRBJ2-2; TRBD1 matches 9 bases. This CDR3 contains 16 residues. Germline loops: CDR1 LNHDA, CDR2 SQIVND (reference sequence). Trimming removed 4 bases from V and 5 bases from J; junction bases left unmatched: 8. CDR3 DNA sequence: TGTGCCAGTAGTAGAAGGTTGGGACAGGGAACCGGGGAGCTGTTTTTT. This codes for CASSRRLGQGTGELFF.

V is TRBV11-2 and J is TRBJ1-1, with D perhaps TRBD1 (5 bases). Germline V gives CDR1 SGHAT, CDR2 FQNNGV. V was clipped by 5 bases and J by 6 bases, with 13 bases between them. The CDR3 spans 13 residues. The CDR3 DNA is TGTGCCAGCAGCATCCAGGGAACCTCTGAAGCTTTCTTT. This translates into CASSIQGTSEAFF. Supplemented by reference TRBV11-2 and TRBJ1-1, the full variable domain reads EAGVAQSPRYKIIEKRQSVAFWCNPISGHATLYWYQQILGQGPKLLIQFQNNGVVDDSQLPKDRFSAERLKGVDSTLKIQPAKLEDSAVYLCASSIQGTSEAFFGQGTRLTVV.

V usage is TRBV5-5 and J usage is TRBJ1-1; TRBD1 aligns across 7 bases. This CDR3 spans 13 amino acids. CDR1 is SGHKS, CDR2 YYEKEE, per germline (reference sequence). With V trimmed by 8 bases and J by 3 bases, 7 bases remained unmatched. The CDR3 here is CARPTGMDTEAFF. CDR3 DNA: TGTGCCAGGCCGACAGGGATGGACACTGAAGCTTTCTTT. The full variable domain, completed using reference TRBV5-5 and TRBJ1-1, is DAGVTQSPTHLIKTRGQQVTLRCSPISGHKSVSWYQQVLGQGPQFIFQYYEKEERGRGNFPDRFSARQFPNYSSELNVNALLLGDSALYLCARPTGMDTEAFFGQGTRLTVV.

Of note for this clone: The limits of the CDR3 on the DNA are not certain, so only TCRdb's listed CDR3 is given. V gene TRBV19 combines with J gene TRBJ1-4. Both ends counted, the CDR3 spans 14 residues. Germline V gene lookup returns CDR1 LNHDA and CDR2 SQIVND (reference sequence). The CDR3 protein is CASTSVLGIEKLFF.